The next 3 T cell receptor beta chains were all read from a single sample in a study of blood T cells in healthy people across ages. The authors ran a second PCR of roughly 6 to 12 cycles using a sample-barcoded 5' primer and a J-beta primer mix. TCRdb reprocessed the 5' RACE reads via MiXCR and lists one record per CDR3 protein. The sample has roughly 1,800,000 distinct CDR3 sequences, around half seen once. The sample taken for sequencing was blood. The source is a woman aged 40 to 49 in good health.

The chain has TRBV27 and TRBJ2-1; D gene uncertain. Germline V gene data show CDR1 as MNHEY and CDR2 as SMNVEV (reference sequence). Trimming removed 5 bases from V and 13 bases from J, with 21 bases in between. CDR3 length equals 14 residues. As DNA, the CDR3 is TGTGCCAGCAGTCATAATCCGACCCAAGAGACCCAGTTCTTC. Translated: CASSHNPTQETQFF.

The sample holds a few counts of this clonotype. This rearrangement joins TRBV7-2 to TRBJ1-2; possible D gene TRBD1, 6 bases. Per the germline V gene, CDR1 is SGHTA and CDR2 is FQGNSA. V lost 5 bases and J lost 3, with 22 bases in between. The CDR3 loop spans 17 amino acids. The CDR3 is CASSLGWGAPDHYGYTF. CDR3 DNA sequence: TGTGCCAGCAGCCTAGGGTGGGGGGCACCTGACCACTATGGCTACACCTTC.

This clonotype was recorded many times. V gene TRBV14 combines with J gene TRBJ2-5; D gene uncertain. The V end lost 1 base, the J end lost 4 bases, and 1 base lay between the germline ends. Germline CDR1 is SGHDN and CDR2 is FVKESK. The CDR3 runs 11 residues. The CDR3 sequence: CASSQAETQYF. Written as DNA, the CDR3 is TGTGCCAGCAGCCAAGCAGAGACCCAGTACTTC.